The 14 T cell receptor beta chains given below trace back to one sample, sequenced in a study of T cells in localized non-small cell lung cancer. Produced via immunoSEQ multiplex PCR; TCRdb's table is partial and in-frame only. This repertoire shows 53,000 or so clones, over 80% found once; its top ten account for roughly 17%. Sequenced here: peripheral blood mononuclear cells, sampled before any cancer treatment. The receptors were sampled from a man aged 35-75 years with stage III lung adenocarcinoma.

The chain employs TRBV30 and TRBJ2-5; 10 bases match TRBD1. The germline V gene has CDR1 GTSNPN and CDR2 SVGIG (reference sequence). The trim removed 3 bases at V and 10 bases at J, leaving 5 bases unmatched. The CDR3 sequence is 12 residues long. The CDR3 DNA reads TGTGCCTGGAGCAGGGACAGGGGTGTCCAGTACTTC. It translates to CAWSRDRGVQYF.

The chain recombines TRBV11-2 with TRBJ2-1; D is uncertain. Trimming pared 1 base from V and 4 bases from J, leaving 14 bases between. Germline CDR1 and CDR2: SGHAT and FQNNGV. This CDR3 region has 16 residues. The DNA of the CDR3 is TGTGCCAGCAGCTTAGGTTATAGCCGTCTTTACAATGAGCAGTTCTTC. Protein sequence: CASSLGYSRLYNEQFF.

The chain joins TRBV7-9 to TRBJ2-6; D gene ambiguous. This CDR3 has 14 amino acids. Germline CDR1 and CDR2: SEHNR and FQNEAQ (reference sequence). Trimming removed 4 bases at V and 0 bases at J, with 4 bases between. CDR3 coding DNA: TGTGCCAGCAGCTACCCCTCTGGGGCCAACGTCCTGACTTTC. Its translation is CASSYPSGANVLTF.

V is TRBV6-6 and J is TRBJ2-7; D is unresolved. CDR3 size: 13 residues. V was clipped by 0 bases and J by 9 bases, with 12 bases between them. CDR1 and CDR2 from the germline V gene are MNHNY and SVGAGI (reference sequence). The CDR3 nucleotides are TGTGCCAGCAGTTACTCATTAACTATGGGGCAGTACTTC. Amino acid sequence: CASSYSLTMGQYF.

This clone was seen a handful of times. The chain combines TRBV6-5 with TRBJ1-1, with D possibly being TRBD1 (5 bases). Trimming removed 2 bases at V and 5 bases at J, with 9 bases between. The CDR3 runs to 13 residues. The V gene's germline CDR1 is MNHEY and CDR2 SVGAGI. The CDR3 sequence: CASSYDSETEAFF. CDR3 in DNA: TGTGCCAGCAGTTACGACAGTGAGACTGAAGCTTTCTTT.

V and J are TRBV15 and TRBJ2-2, with D possibly TRBD1 on 7 matching bases. The CDR3 runs to 16 residues. CDR1 and CDR2 (germline): LNHNV, YYDKDF (reference sequence). The V end lost 2 bases, the J end lost 2 bases, and 12 bases lay between the germline ends. This CDR3 reads CATSRKTGTNTGELFF. In nucleotides, the CDR3 is TGTGCCACCAGCAGAAAGACAGGGACTAACACCGGGGAGCTGTTTTTT.

As for this clone: Mismatch with germline at one junction end may stem from a read error. The V call is TRBV11-2, the J call TRBJ2-3; D gene ambiguous. Per germline, CDR1 SGHAT and CDR2 FQNNGV. This CDR3 is built from 13 residues. CDR3 residues: CASSLDSTDTQYF. The CDR3 DNA reads as TGTGCCAGCAGCCTAGATAGCACAGATACGCAGTATTTT.

The CDR3 sequence: CASSSGLFLSYEQYF. CDR3 nucleotides: TGTGCCAGCAGCTCCGGACTGTTTCTCTCCTACGAGCAGTACTTC. This chain joins TRBV7-2 and TRBJ2-7, with D maybe TRBD2 (5 bases). The CDR3 consists of 15 residues. Germline CDR1 and CDR2: SGHTA and FQGNSA. Trimming left V 4 bases short and J 0 bases short, with 13 bases between.

This clone was recorded a few times. The chain has TRBV6-5 and TRBJ1-1; no clear D gene. With 2 bases removed from V and 3 bases from J, the gap between germline ends came to 7 bases. This CDR3 region has 13 residues. Germline V CDR1 and CDR2: MNHEY, SVGAGI. The CDR3, as DNA: TGTGCCAGCAGTTACGGAAAAGACACTGAAGCTTTCTTT. Translating it yields CASSYGKDTEAFF.

The gene calls are TRBV5-1 and TRBJ2-5; a weak D match, TRBD1 (6 bases). The V gene's germline CDR1 is SGHRS and CDR2 YFSETQ. This CDR3 has 15 residues. Trimming stripped 0 bases from V and 2 bases from J, with 11 bases between. CDR3 amino acids: CASSLATGKQETQYF. In DNA, the CDR3 is TGCGCCAGCAGCTTGGCTACAGGGAAACAAGAGACCCAGTACTTC.

The chain employs TRBV2 and TRBJ2-7, with no clear D. Germline CDR1 SNHLY, CDR2 FYNNEI. Trimming left V 2 bases short and J 2 bases short, with 7 bases between. This CDR3 contains 13 residues. CDR3 sequence: CASSEQWTYEQYF. CDR3 DNA: TGTGCCAGCAGTGAACAGTGGACCTACGAGCAGTACTTC.

The chain has TRBV29-1 and TRBJ2-7, with TRBD1 matching over 9 bases. The CDR3 extends over 12 amino acids. Germline loops: CDR1 SQVTM, CDR2 ANQGSEA. Unmatched junction bases numbered 6, after V lost 7 bases and J lost 5 bases. CDR3 in amino acids: CSGGQGDHEQYF. The CDR3, as DNA: TGCAGCGGGGGACAGGGAGACCACGAGCAGTACTTC.

J is TRBJ1-5 and V is TRBV9; 9 bases map to TRBD1. V gave up 3 bases and J gave up 3 bases; unmatched junction bases: 4. This CDR3 is 15 amino acids long. From germline, CDR1 is SGDLS and CDR2 YYNGEE. DNA for the CDR3: TGTGCCAGCAGCGGGACAGGGGCGAACAATCAGCCCCAGCATTTT. It codes for CASSGTGANNQPQHF.

The rearrangement uses TRBV5-1 and TRBJ1-1, with D maybe TRBD1 (5 bases). Germline V gene sequence: CDR1 SGHRS, CDR2 YFSETQ. V lost 2 bases and J 0 bases, leaving 20 bases between the germline ends. CDR3 length equals 18 residues. CDR3 in amino acids: CASSLPPSWGLVNTEAFF. The CDR3 coding sequence is TGCGCCAGCAGCTTACCCCCATCTTGGGGACTAGTGAACACTGAAGCTTTCTTT.